The 25 T cell receptor beta chains presented below share a single source sample, sequenced in a study of shared clonotypes between healthy human individuals. CD8 cells classed as naive were CD45RO-negative and positively selected for CCR7, excluding terminally differentiated effector memory CD45RA+ cells. TCRdb keeps only in-frame clones here, not all; method: immunoSEQ multiplex PCR. The repertoire consists of around 2,000,000 clones, with approximately 94% occurring once and the leading ten covering more than 0.95%. Sequencing used naive CD8+ T cells sorted from blood. Receptors originate from a man aged 18 to 30 in good health.

V gene TRBV6-5 combines with J gene TRBJ1-1; perhaps TRBD1 as D (5 bases). V was pared by 5 bases and J by 3 bases, with 13 bases between. The CDR3 is made up of 14 amino acids. Germline CDR1 is MNHEY and CDR2 is SVGAGI. The CDR3 is CASSPSTDHTEAFF. In DNA form, the CDR3 reads TGTGCCAGCAGTCCCTCGACAGACCACACTGAAGCTTTCTTT.

This chain connects TRBV6-1 to TRBJ1-2, with D uncertain. Trimming removed 2 bases at V and 2 bases at J, with 9 bases between. CDR1 and CDR2 (germline): MNHNS, SASEGT. This CDR3 region has 14 residues. CDR3 sequence reads: CASSEMGGNYGYTF. CDR3 DNA sequence: TGTGCCAGCAGTGAAATGGGAGGGAACTATGGCTACACCTTC.

The chain uses TRBV7-9 and TRBJ1-2; TRBD1 agrees at 7 bases. V lost 3 bases to trimming and J lost 4 bases; unmatched junction nucleotides: 8. The CDR3 covers 15 residues. Germline V CDR1 and CDR2: SEHNR, FQNEAQ (reference sequence). The CDR3 here is CASSFSGQLFYGYTF. The CDR3 DNA is TGTGCCAGCAGCTTCTCGGGACAGCTATTCTATGGCTACACCTTC.

The chain employs TRBV30 and TRBJ2-7; 7 bases are a match to TRBD1. Germline V lookup: CDR1 GTSNPN, CDR2 SVGIG (reference sequence). The CDR3 runs to 13 residues. J lost 5 bases, V lost 3 bases, and 7 bases had no gene match. CDR3 amino acids: CAWRSGGKNEQYF. CDR3 coding DNA: TGTGCCTGGAGGTCAGGGGGTAAAAACGAGCAGTACTTC.

Regarding this clone: At the DNA level, this CDR3 is encoded by other sequences in the same sample as well. V is TRBV5-6 and J is TRBJ2-1, with TRBD2 matching over 8 bases. CDR1 SGHDT and CDR2 YYEEEE come from the germline V gene. Germline trimming cut 4 bases from V and 6 bases from J; bases unmatched to any gene: 3. The CDR3 totals 13 residues. The CDR3 region is CASSPGLVNEQFF. CDR3 DNA sequence: TGTGCCAGCAGCCCGGGACTAGTCAATGAGCAGTTCTTC.

J is TRBJ1-6 and V is TRBV4-3; maybe TRBD1 (6 bases). Trimming pared 1 base from V and 5 bases from J, leaving 15 bases between. Germline lookup yields CDR1 LGHNA and CDR2 YSLEER. This CDR3 is built from 17 residues. As DNA, the CDR3 is TGCGCCAGCAGCCAAGGAATATCAGGGGCGAATAATTCACCCCTCCACTTT. Protein: CASSQGISGANNSPLHF.

Concerning this clone: At the DNA level, this CDR3 is encoded by other sequences in the same sample as well. The chain couples TRBV29-1 to TRBJ2-3, with 11 bases that match TRBD2. CDR1 SQVTM and CDR2 ANQGSEA come from the germline V gene. The CDR3 has 15 residues. After removal of 3 bases from V and 2 bases from J, the junction contained 4 bases not matched to a gene. The CDR3 is CSVEGTSGSTDTQYF. Here the CDR3 DNA reads TGCAGCGTTGAGGGGACTAGCGGATCCACAGATACGCAGTATTTT.

This chain links TRBV7-9 with TRBJ2-1; 9 bases match TRBD2. Germline CDR1 reads SEHNR; CDR2 reads FQNEAQ (reference sequence). This CDR3 has 16 residues. The V gene end was trimmed by 1 base and the J gene end by 2 bases; junction bases not matched to a gene: 3. This chain's CDR3 is CASSLVAGVTYNEQFF. CDR3 coding DNA: TGTGCCAGCAGCTTAGTAGCGGGGGTAACCTACAATGAGCAGTTCTTC. The entire variable domain, with the rest obtained from reference TRBV7-9 and TRBJ2-1, is as follows: DTGVSQNPRHKITKRGQNVTFRCDPISEHNRLYWYRQTLGQGPEFLTYFQNEAQLEKSRLLSDRFSAERPKGSFSTLEIQRTEQGDSAMYLCASSLVAGVTYNEQFFGPGTRLTVL.

The chain recombines TRBV10-1 with TRBJ2-3, with D perhaps matching TRBD2 (5 bases). Trimming removed 2 bases from V and 6 bases from J, with 12 bases in between. The CDR3 loop spans 14 amino acids. The germline V gene encodes CDR1 WNHNN and CDR2 SYGVQD (reference sequence). CDR3 DNA sequence: TGCGCCAGCAGTGAGAATCCCGGGGTGGATACGCAGTATTTT. Protein sequence: CASSENPGVDTQYF.

The chain recombines TRBV7-6 with TRBJ2-1; 9 nucleotides match TRBD1. CDR3 length: 16 residues. Losses at the gene ends were 5 bases for V and 4 bases for J; bases not matched to a gene: 9. Germline V gene sequence: CDR1 SGHVS, CDR2 FNYEAQ. The CDR3 reads CASSPGTGRTYNEQFF. CDR3 nucleotide sequence: TGTGCCAGCAGCCCGGGGACAGGGCGGACGTACAATGAGCAGTTCTTC.

The V and J genes are TRBV27 and TRBJ2-7; TRBD1 agrees at 8 bases. Germline CDR1 is MNHEY and CDR2 is SMNVEV (reference sequence). The trim removed 5 bases at V and 0 bases at J, leaving 9 bases unmatched. The CDR3 has 16 residues. CDR3 amino acids: CASSPSEGQASYEQYF. The CDR3 bases are TGTGCCAGCAGTCCGTCGGAGGGACAGGCCTCCTACGAGCAGTACTTC.

This rearrangement joins TRBV30 to TRBJ2-1; tentatively, D is TRBD2 (6 bases). Trimming removed 3 bases from V and 1 base from J, with 10 bases in between. CDR1 and CDR2 (germline): GTSNPN, SVGIG (reference sequence). This CDR3 region has 14 residues. The CDR3 is CAWRESGSYNEQFF. CDR3 nucleotide sequence: TGTGCCTGGAGAGAGAGCGGGTCCTACAATGAGCAGTTCTTC. The full variable domain, in which reference TRBV30 and TRBJ2-1 provide the parts outside the CDR3, is SQTIHQWPATLVQPVGSPLSLECTVEGTSNPNLYWYRQAAGRGLQLLFYSVGIGQISSEVPQNLSASRPQDRQFILSSKKLLLSDSGFYLCAWRESGSYNEQFFGPGTRLTVL.

V is TRBV25-1 and J is TRBJ2-7; D perhaps matches TRBD1 (7 bases). Trimming took off 4 bases at V and 6 bases at J, with 10 bases between the two ends. The CDR3 totals 12 residues. Germline CDR1 reads MGHDK; CDR2 reads SYGVNS. As DNA, the CDR3 is TGTGCCAGCAGTGCCCAGGGGGGCGAGCAGTACTTC. It translates to CASSAQGGEQYF.

As regards this clone: Other DNA sequences in the same sample also yield this CDR3. The genes are TRBV4-1 and TRBJ2-7; no clear D gene. The germline V gene has CDR1 MGHRA and CDR2 YSYEKL. The V and J ends lost 0 bases and 2 bases respectively, with 5 bases between them. There are 13 residues in the CDR3. CDR3 sequence (DNA): TGCGCCAGCAGCCAAGAGACCCCCTACGAGCAGTACTTC. Translating gives CASSQETPYEQYF.

This chain connects TRBV27 to TRBJ2-6; unclear D gene. This CDR3 is built from 16 residues. Per the germline V gene, CDR1 is MNHEY and CDR2 is SMNVEV (reference sequence). V lost 0 bases to trimming and J lost 1 base, with 7 bases between them. The CDR3, as DNA: TGTGCCAGCAGTTTATCTGTATTGTCTGGGGCCAACGTCCTGACTTTC. Translating it yields CASSLSVLSGANVLTF.

V and J are TRBV2 and TRBJ2-7; D remains ambiguous. Trimming pared 5 bases from V and 2 bases from J, leaving 10 bases between. Germline CDR1 SNHLY, CDR2 FYNNEI. This CDR3 region has 13 residues. CDR3 amino acids: CASSPTEAYEQYF. The DNA of the CDR3 is TGTGCCAGCAGTCCCACCGAGGCCTACGAGCAGTACTTC.

The chain employs TRBV7-6 and TRBJ2-3; 10 nucleotides match TRBD2. CDR1 and CDR2 from the germline V gene are SGHVS and FNYEAQ. Losses at the gene ends were 5 bases for V and 2 bases for J; bases not matched to a gene: 7. This CDR3 has 16 residues. The CDR3 protein is CASSLGTSVYTDTQYF. The CDR3 region has the DNA TGTGCCAGCAGCCTCGGGACTAGCGTCTACACAGATACGCAGTATTTT.

The V and J genes are TRBV2 and TRBJ2-7; no firm D call. Germline V gene lookup returns CDR1 SNHLY and CDR2 FYNNEI. This CDR3 has 13 residues. The V and J ends lost 4 bases and 4 bases respectively, with 11 bases between them. The CDR3 region has the DNA TGTGCCAGCAGTGCAGATAACCTTTACGAGCAGTACTTC. As protein: CASSADNLYEQYF.

Here the CDR3 reads CASEGDYTYEQYF. In DNA form, the CDR3 reads TGTGCCAGCGAGGGGGACTACACCTACGAGCAGTACTTC. The chain couples TRBV7-9 to TRBJ2-7; tentatively, D is TRBD2 (7 bases). This CDR3 is built from 13 residues. V dropped 8 bases and J dropped 2 bases, with 13 bases sitting between them. Germline loops: CDR1 SEHNR, CDR2 FQNEAQ (reference sequence).

V usage is TRBV29-1 and J usage is TRBJ2-3, with D hard to call. Germline assignment: CDR1 SQVTM and CDR2 ANQGSEA. V was pared by 5 bases and J by 2 bases, with 11 bases between. The CDR3 contains 13 residues. The CDR3 is CSVISGPTDTQYF. Here the CDR3 DNA reads TGCAGCGTTATATCGGGTCCCACAGATACGCAGTATTTT.

The rearrangement links TRBV19 to TRBJ1-1, with D unclear. Germline lookup yields CDR1 LNHDA and CDR2 SQIVND (reference sequence). Trimming pared 7 bases from V and 2 bases from J, leaving 17 bases between. This CDR3 comprises 15 residues. The DNA for the CDR3 is TGTGCCAGTAAAATATTTGAAGCGGCAAACACTGAAGCTTTCTTT. Translated: CASKIFEAANTEAFF. The variable domain in full, completed from reference TRBV19 and TRBJ1-1, reads DGGITQSPKYLFRKEGQNVTLSCEQNLNHDAMYWYRQDPGQGLRLIYYSQIVNDFQKGDIAEGYSVSREKKESFPLTVTSAQKNPTAFYLCASKIFEAANTEAFFGQGTRLTVV.

The chain is built from TRBV6-6 and TRBJ2-1; D is perhaps TRBD2 (6 bases). CDR1 and CDR2 from the germline V gene are MNHNY and SVGAGI (reference sequence). Trimming stripped 6 bases from V and 6 bases from J, with 15 bases between. This CDR3 is built from 14 residues. In DNA form, the CDR3 reads TGTGCCAGCAGGTCGCCCGGGACTGGCAATGAGCAGTTCTTC. This sequence encodes CASRSPGTGNEQFF.

The chain is built from TRBV2 and TRBJ2-2, with 11 bases matching TRBD2. Germline CDR1 is SNHLY and CDR2 is FYNNEI. The CDR3 totals 14 residues. V dropped 8 bases and J dropped 10; count of bases not matched to a gene: 9. The CDR3 is CASGELAGVEELFF. In nucleotides, the CDR3 is TGTGCCAGCGGCGAACTAGCGGGAGTAGAGGAGCTGTTTTTT.

The chain has TRBV5-6 and TRBJ2-5; no definite D call. The V gene lost 0 bases and the J gene lost 3 bases, with 6 bases spanning the gap. CDR3 size: 13 residues. Per the germline V gene, CDR1 is SGHDT and CDR2 is YYEEEE. CDR3 bases: TGTGCCAGCAGCTTGGACGCCGAAGAGACCCAGTACTTC. Translated: CASSLDAEETQYF.

This clone was picked up a small number of times. The chain employs TRBV4-1 and TRBJ2-7; maybe TRBD1 (6 bases). The CDR3 extends over 14 amino acids. Between the trimmed V and J ends, which lost 4 bases and 3 bases, there was a span of 13 bases. Germline lookup yields CDR1 MGHRA and CDR2 YSYEKL. The CDR3 here is CASSLLDRRYEQYF. The CDR3 nucleotides read TGCGCCAGCAGCCTACTCGACAGGCGCTACGAGCAGTACTTC.